Listed here are 22 T cell receptor beta chains from one sample, sequenced in a study of T-cell reconstitution after alpha-beta-depleted transplantation in children. Unique molecular identifiers were used in preparing the TCRbeta library. Via MiXCR, TCRdb re-called the PCR reads, giving one row per CDR3 protein. This table holds some 200,000 distinct CDR3 sequences, more than 14% found once. Source: PBMCs from the stem cell graft donor, taken from the stem cell graft. Receptors originate from a human donor who donated a stem cell graft to a child with acute lymphoblastic leukemia.

In its sample, this clonotype was seen many times. This rearrangement joins TRBV12-3 or TRBV12-4 to TRBJ1-4, with a tentative D call TRBD1 (6 bases). The V gene lost 6 bases and the J gene lost 6 bases, with 11 bases spanning the gap. This CDR3 is 13 amino acids long. Here the CDR3 reads CASSRQAYEKLFF. CDR3 in DNA: TGTGCCAGCAGCCGACAGGCCTATGAAAAACTGTTTTTT.

This clonotype was seen ten or more times. As DNA, the CDR3 is TGTGCCAGCAGCTTAGGATCGTGGGAGAGCAGCACCGGGGAGCTGTTTTTT. This codes for CASSLGSWESSTGELFF. The V gene is TRBV11-2, the J gene TRBJ2-2; possibly TRBD2 for D (5 bases). The germline V gene encodes CDR1 SGHAT and CDR2 FQNNGV. The CDR3 loop spans 17 amino acids. The ends were cut back, 1 base at V and 4 bases at J, with 16 bases in the middle.

This clonotype has a count of ten or more. The chain links TRBV6-5 to TRBJ2-1, with TRBD2 matching 11 bases. This CDR3 comprises 16 residues. Germline CDR1 is MNHEY and CDR2 is SVGAGI. J lost 5 bases, V lost 4 bases, and 7 bases had no gene match. The CDR3 protein is CASSFRLAGSNNEQFF. The CDR3, as DNA: TGTGCCAGCAGTTTTAGACTAGCGGGGAGTAACAATGAGCAGTTCTTC.

The chain recombines TRBV7-2 with TRBJ2-1; 10 nucleotides align to TRBD2. The CDR3 covers 15 residues. Germline-derived CDR1 and CDR2 are SGHTA and FQGNSA. V lost 5 bases and J lost 7; bases outside the gene matches: 8. DNA of the CDR3: TGTGCCAGCAGCCGCAGCGGGAGGGTAATTAATGAGCAGTTCTTC. Translating it yields CASSRSGRVINEQFF.

This clonotype has a count of ten or more. The V and J genes are TRBV10-3 and TRBJ2-7; weak D call: TRBD2 (5 bases). V was shortened by 0 bases and J by 6 bases, with 9 bases between the two germline ends. Germline lookup yields CDR1 ENHRY and CDR2 SYGVKD. The CDR3 loop spans 13 amino acids. This CDR3 is CAISESGGLEQYF. For the CDR3, the DNA is TGTGCCATCAGTGAGTCAGGCGGGCTCGAGCAGTACTTC.

In this sample, this clonotype turned up a few times. The rearrangement uses TRBV7-2 and TRBJ1-6; D is undetermined. V was pared by 1 base and J by 7 bases, with 8 bases between. The CDR3 is 14 residues long. CDR1 SGHTA and CDR2 FQGNSA come from the germline V gene. The CDR3, as DNA: TGTGCCAGCAGCTTAGGACGGTTGAATTCACCCCTCCACTTT. This gives the protein CASSLGRLNSPLHF.

This clonotype was recorded at least ten times. The V gene is TRBV7-2, the J gene TRBJ2-2, with TRBD2 as a possible D gene (5 bases). The CDR3 is 15 amino acids. Germline-derived CDR1 and CDR2 are SGHTA and FQGNSA. Trimming took 4 bases from V and 6 from J, leaving 15 bases between them. The CDR3 DNA sequence: TGTGCCAGCAGCTCCCCCGGTGCGAGGGCCGGGGAGCTGTTTTTT. This sequence encodes CASSSPGARAGELFF.

This clonotype was seen repeatedly, ten times or more. The chain links TRBV7-6 to TRBJ2-1; D might be TRBD1 (6 bases). This CDR3 is 15 amino acids long. Germline V gene lookup returns CDR1 SGHVS and CDR2 FNYEAQ. Trimming shortened V by 5 bases and J by 5 bases, and 16 bases separated the two germline ends. In DNA form, the CDR3 reads TGTGCCAGCAGCCGCGGACAGCCTCCTAACAATGAGCAGTTCTTC. Residues: CASSRGQPPNNEQFF.

The chain couples TRBV29-1 to TRBJ2-7; possibly TRBD2 for D (6 bases). Germline-derived CDR1 and CDR2 are SQVTM and ANQGSEA. The CDR3 runs to 14 residues. Deletions cut 3 bases from V and 1 base from J, with 13 bases between. The CDR3 sequence is CSVDGEGTSYEQYF. Written as DNA, the CDR3 is TGCAGCGTTGACGGCGAGGGGACTTCCTACGAGCAGTACTTC.

Many counts were recorded for this clonotype. The chain combines TRBV5-1 with TRBJ2-1; 10 bases map to TRBD2. Germline CDR1 is SGHRS and CDR2 is YFSETQ. CDR3 length: 15 residues. V shed 3 bases, J shed 12 bases, and the junction held 12 bases outside the gene matches. The CDR3 region is CASSYLAGDGGGQFF. The CDR3 nucleotides are TGCGCCAGCAGCTACCTAGCGGGAGATGGGGGGGGGCAGTTCTTC.

The genes are TRBV5-6 and TRBJ2-2, with 7 bases aligning to TRBD2. The CDR3 runs to 15 residues. CDR1 and CDR2 from the germline V gene are SGHDT and YYEEEE. The junction had 7 bases not matched to a gene; V was cut back by 0 bases and J by 8 bases. In DNA form, the CDR3 reads TGTGCCAGCAGCTTGGTGAGGGAGGGCCGGGGGGAGCTGTTTTTT. Residues: CASSLVREGRGELFF.

This clonotype was counted ten times or more. The CDR3 loop is CASSYFSATSTDTQYF. CDR3 DNA sequence: TGTGCCAGCAGTTACTTTAGCGCGACTAGCACAGATACGCAGTATTTT. The chain employs TRBV6-5 and TRBJ2-3; weak D call: TRBD2 (5 bases). V dropped 1 base and J dropped 0 bases, with 11 bases sitting between them. Germline CDR1 is MNHEY and CDR2 is SVGAGI. This CDR3 has 16 amino acids.

This clonotype has ten or more counts. The CDR3 spells CGSYRVAFNRYEQYF. As DNA, the CDR3 is TGCGGAAGTTATAGAGTAGCGTTTAATCGTTACGAGCAGTACTTC. The rearrangement uses TRBV20-1 and TRBJ2-7; the D gene is possibly TRBD2 (5 bases). Germline V gives CDR1 DFQATT, CDR2 SNEGSKA (reference sequence). The CDR3 is made up of 15 amino acids.

This clonotype was picked up many times. This chain joins TRBV6-1 and TRBJ1-2; 7 bases map to TRBD1. The V gene end was trimmed by 5 bases and the J gene end by 8 bases; junction bases not matched to a gene: 14. This CDR3 comprises 15 residues. Germline CDR1 and CDR2: MNHNS and SASEGT. CDR3 in DNA: TGTGCCAGCAGTCGAGGGGGCTCGGGGGCTCTCGGCTACACCTTC. This sequence encodes CASSRGGSGALGYTF.

This clonotype occurred a few times. The chain links TRBV20-1 to TRBJ2-4, with 8 positions matching TRBD1. The V segment lost 0 bases and the J segment 3 bases; nucleotides outside the gene matches: 1. The CDR3 totals 14 residues. CDR1 and CDR2 (germline): DFQATT, SNEGSKA (reference sequence). In DNA, the CDR3 is TGCAGTGCTAGAGAGGACAGGGTCAAAAACATTCAGTACTTC. As protein: CSAREDRVKNIQYF.

This clonotype was observed many times. The chain recombines TRBV4-1 with TRBJ1-2; D possibly corresponds to TRBD1 (6 bases). The CDR3 is 17 amino acids. Looked up from germline, CDR1 is MGHRA and CDR2 is YSYEKL. V lost 5 bases and J 7 bases, leaving 26 bases between the germline ends. The CDR3 nucleotides are TGCGCCAGCAGCGATCCGGGACACCCAAATGCGAGGTCTGGCTACACCTTC. This translates into CASSDPGHPNARSGYTF.

This clonotype has ten or more counts. This chain links TRBV6-5 with TRBJ1-6; no firm D call. Trimming took off 0 bases at V and 7 bases at J, with 7 bases between the two ends. The germline gives CDR1 MNHEY, CDR2 SVGAGI. This CDR3 region has 14 residues. The DNA of the CDR3 is TGTGCCAGCAGTTACTCGCCGCCGAATTCACCCCTCCACTTT. It is translated as CASSYSPPNSPLHF.

In its sample, this clonotype was seen many times. The rearrangement links TRBV20-1 to TRBJ2-1, with 8 bases aligning to TRBD2. V trimming: 6 bases; J trimming: 0 bases; junction bases outside the gene matches: 10. In germline, CDR1 is DFQATT, CDR2 SNEGSKA (reference sequence). The CDR3 covers 16 residues. CDR3 protein: CSAWGAGTSSYNEQFF. The CDR3 DNA follows: TGCAGTGCGTGGGGAGCCGGGACTAGCTCCTACAATGAGCAGTTCTTC.

The V gene is TRBV11-2, the J gene TRBJ2-2, with TRBD1 as a possible D gene (6 bases). The germline V and J ends were trimmed by 5 bases and 2 bases, with 15 bases remaining between them. Germline V CDR1 and CDR2: SGHAT, FQNNGV. The length of the CDR3 is 16 residues. CDR3 nucleotide sequence: TGTGCCAGCAGCCCCAAATACAGGGATAACACCGGGGAGCTGTTTTTT. Its protein product is CASSPKYRDNTGELFF.

This clonotype appeared a few times. This chain links TRBV7-8 with TRBJ1-5, with D unclear. This CDR3 contains 14 residues. V was clipped by 5 bases and J by 5 bases, with 13 bases between them. In germline, CDR1 is SGHVS, CDR2 FQNEAQ. The CDR3 DNA follows: TGTGCCAGCAGCCCCAACCTACCCCATCAGCCCCAGCATTTT. Amino acids: CASSPNLPHQPQHF.

V gene TRBV12-3 or TRBV12-4 combines with J gene TRBJ1-4, with D possibly being TRBD1 (6 bases). This CDR3 spans 15 amino acids. V was trimmed by 6 bases and J by 4 bases, leaving 15 bases between them. The CDR3 loop is CASSDQWGLNEKLFF. The CDR3 coding sequence is TGTGCCAGCAGCGATCAGTGGGGGCTTAATGAAAAACTGTTTTTT.

This clonotype was detected only a few times. The CDR3 DNA reads as TGCGCCAGCAGATCCTCATCGACAGGGGGAATAAATGAGCAGTTCTTC. Translation: CASRSSSTGGINEQFF. The chain carries TRBV5-1 and TRBJ2-1; 9 bases map to TRBD1. Germline assignment: CDR1 SGHRS and CDR2 YFSETQ. The CDR3 contains 16 residues. Germline trimming cut 5 bases from V and 7 bases from J; bases unmatched to any gene: 13.